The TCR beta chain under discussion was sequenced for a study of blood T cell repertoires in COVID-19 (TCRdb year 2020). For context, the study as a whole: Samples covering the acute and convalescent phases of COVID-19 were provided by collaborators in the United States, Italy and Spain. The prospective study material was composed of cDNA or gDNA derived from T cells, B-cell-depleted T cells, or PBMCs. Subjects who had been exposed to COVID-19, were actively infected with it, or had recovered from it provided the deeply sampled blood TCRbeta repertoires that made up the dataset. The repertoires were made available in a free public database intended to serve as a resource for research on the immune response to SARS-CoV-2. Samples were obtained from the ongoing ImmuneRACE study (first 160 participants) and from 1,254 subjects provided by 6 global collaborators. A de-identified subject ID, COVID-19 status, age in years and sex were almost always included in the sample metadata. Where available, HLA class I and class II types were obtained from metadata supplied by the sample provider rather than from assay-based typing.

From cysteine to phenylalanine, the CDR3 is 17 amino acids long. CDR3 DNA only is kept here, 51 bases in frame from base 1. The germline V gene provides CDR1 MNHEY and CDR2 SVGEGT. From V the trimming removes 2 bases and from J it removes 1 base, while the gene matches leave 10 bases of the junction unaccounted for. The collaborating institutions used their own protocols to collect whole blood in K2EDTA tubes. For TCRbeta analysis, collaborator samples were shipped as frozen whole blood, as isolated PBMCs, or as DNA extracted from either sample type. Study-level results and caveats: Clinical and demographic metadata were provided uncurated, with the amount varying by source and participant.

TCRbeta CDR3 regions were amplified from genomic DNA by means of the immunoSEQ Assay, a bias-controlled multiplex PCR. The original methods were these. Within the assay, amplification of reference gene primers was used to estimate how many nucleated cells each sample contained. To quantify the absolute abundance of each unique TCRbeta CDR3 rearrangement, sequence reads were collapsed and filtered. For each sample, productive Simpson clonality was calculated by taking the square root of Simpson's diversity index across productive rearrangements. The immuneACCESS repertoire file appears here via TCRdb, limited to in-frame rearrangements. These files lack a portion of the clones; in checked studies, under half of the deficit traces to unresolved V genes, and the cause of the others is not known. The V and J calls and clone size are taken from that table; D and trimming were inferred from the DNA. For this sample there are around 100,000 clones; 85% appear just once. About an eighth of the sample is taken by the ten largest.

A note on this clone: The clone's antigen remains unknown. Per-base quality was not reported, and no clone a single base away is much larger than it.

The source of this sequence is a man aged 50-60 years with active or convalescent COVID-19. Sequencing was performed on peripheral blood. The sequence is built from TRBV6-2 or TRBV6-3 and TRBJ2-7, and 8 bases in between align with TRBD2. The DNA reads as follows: TGTGCCAGCAGTTACGCCCCGACTAGCGTAAGATCCTACGAGCAGTACTTC. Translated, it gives CASSYAPTSVRSYEQYF.